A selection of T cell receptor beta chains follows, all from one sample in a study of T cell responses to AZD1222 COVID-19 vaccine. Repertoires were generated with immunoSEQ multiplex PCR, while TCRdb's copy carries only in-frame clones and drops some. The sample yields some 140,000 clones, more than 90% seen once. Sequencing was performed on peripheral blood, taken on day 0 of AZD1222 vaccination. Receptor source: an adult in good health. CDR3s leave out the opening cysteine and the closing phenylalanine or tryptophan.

ASFGDYGYT TRBV6-5
ASSQPIVEEKTQY TRBV4-1
ASSSSESETQY TRBV7-6
ASSAQTGPGETQY TRBV19
ASSPRQGVGYGYT TRBV23-1
AWSGPRDGGQF TRBV30
ASNTGLAAVGYT TRBV2
ASSQDATYRGPSYEQY TRBV4-3
ASSQVAGPYNEQF TRBV3-1/TRBV3-2
ASGRDRGLATQY TRBV2
AISDGQGYEQY TRBV10-3
ASSEGGLGNQPQH TRBV2
ASSPQAGSLNSPLH TRBV5-1
ASSRDLNEKLF TRBV3-1/TRBV3-2
ASSQVGEGSDTQY TRBV4-2
ASSEVPDTQY TRBV19
AIRRTSDEQF TRBV10-3
AISEGREGLGETQY TRBV10-3
ASRTSGSVETQY TRBV5-1
ASSSPSGRSYEQY TRBV11-2
ASKTASTDTQY TRBV27
ASSLRPAMGRSNQPQH TRBV5-1
ASRLVDPTEAF TRBV12-2
ASSTRRSGANVLT TRBV27
ASSLSPGRPEAF TRBV7-6
ASSSPYTDTQY TRBV6-5
AWSVQVNTEAF TRBV30
ASRPRREGYNEQF TRBV2
ASSLGTEDGYT TRBV5-1
ASSLWGAQAKLF TRBV5-4
SVAGQARTEAF TRBV29-1
ASGLGGQGEKLF TRBV12-5
ASSYRLSGEQF TRBV6-6
ASSEHGGNEQF TRBV5-1
SAQGATEKLF TRBV29-1
ASSQGGLVWDRGRRTEAF TRBV18
ASSTPGLAGGNEQF TRBV6-6
ASSDLASSYNEQF TRBV6-1
ASSRALATDTQY TRBV25-1
ASSLVRWAGYNEQF TRBV7-4
ASSYSGAGGPREQY TRBV6-5
ASSFPMRSHEQF TRBV11-2
ASSPATGSNQPQH TRBV19
ASSLTSGRVDTQY TRBV13
ASSLMAGVAGEQY TRBV28
ASSKEGNYGYT TRBV7-8
ASSLGDSSYNEQF TRBV5-1
ASSSDHPRPGYNEQF TRBV7-9
ASSQDFLAGGPSSSTDTQY TRBV4-3
ASSPEGQGNYGYT TRBV11-2